The sequence of this T cell receptor beta chain was determined in a study of CD8 T cells in Susac syndrome. Study-wide context: Among sequenced Susac syndrome patients, more than five had active disease and about 8 were in remission. When their blood was taken, the Susac syndrome patients had either not yet had any therapy, were taking corticosteroids, or were taking intravenous immunoglobulin alone.

RNA was extracted with the RNeasy kit, and a quantity of about 0.45 to 1 ug was reverse transcribed using random hexamers. Across 54 Vbeta and 13 Jbeta, TCR beta CDR3 was amplified with immunoSEQ multiplex PCR. TCRdb re-called the immunoSEQ multiplex PCR reads with MiXCR, one entry per CDR3 protein. The data hold 71,000 or so distinct CDR3 sequences, with 93% observed a single time. TEMRA cells were FACS-enriched, unlike CD8+ and CD4+ T cells, which were negatively isolated. This CDR3 has 15 amino acids. Trimming took 1 base from V and 2 from J, leaving 9 bases between them. Per the germline V gene, CDR1 is SGHNT and CDR2 is YENEEA.

This clonotype originated in a human donor with Susac syndrome. Sequenced input: CD4+ T cells from PBMCs. The V gene is TRBV11-3, the J gene TRBJ2-1; tentative D call: TRBD1 (7 bases). CDR3 in DNA: TGTGCCAGCAGCTTAGGCAGGGGGGCCTACAATGAGCAGTTCTTC. This sequence encodes CASSLGRGAYNEQFF.